This T cell receptor (beta chain) was recovered during a study of spatial heterogeneity in lung cancer. At the level of the study: In the raw reads, each unique TCR and UMI combination was present more than ten times on average.

Unique molecular identifiers tagged every individual TCR cDNA molecule. TCRdb fed the 5' RACE reads into MiXCR, producing one record per CDR3 protein. Of about 48,000 distinct CDR3 sequences listed, approximately 5.7% were seen once; the top ten hold 11%. As for time point: sample taken at primary tumor resection. There are many counts of this clonotype. Trimming stripped 2 bases from V and 4 bases from J, with 12 bases between. CDR3 length: 15 amino acids. Germline-derived CDR1 and CDR2 are SGHTA and FQGNSA. The clonotype originates from a male donor with early-stage non-small cell lung cancer. The sample was PBMCs, taken at surgery. The chain employs TRBV7-2 and TRBJ1-3; D is ambiguous. The CDR3: CASSLLTAGGNTIYF. CDR3 sequence (DNA): TGTGCCAGCAGCTTACTCACGGCTGGGGGAAACACCATATATTTT.